This is a list of T cell receptor beta chains from one sample in a study of T cells after yellow fever vaccination. TCRdb ran MiXCR on the 5' RACE reads and lists one entry per CDR3 protein. The table lists 75,000 to 100,000 distinct CDR3 sequences, more than 7.5% of them singletons. The starting material was CD8+ T cells not binding an NS4B(214-222) dextramer, sorted from PBMCs, obtained around 15 days after the first yellow fever vaccination. These receptors came from a man aged 18 to 29 who received the YFV17D yellow fever vaccine. CDR3s leave out the opening cysteine and the closing phenylalanine or tryptophan. The order of the fields is J gene, V gene, CDR3 length, CDR3 protein.

>TRBJ1-1|TRBV10-3|10
AISESGVEAF
>TRBJ2-5|TRBV4-3|15
ASSQAYKGLAQETQY
>TRBJ2-7|TRBV4-2|16
ASSNPTGEAWFSYEQY
>TRBJ2-7|TRBV7-2|11
ASGPGTDYEQY
>TRBJ2-6|TRBV19|14
ASSILGGSGANVLT
>TRBJ2-7|TRBV6-5|14
ASSYSSVVSSYEQY
>TRBJ2-1|TRBV10-2|14
ASSGWTSGTRNEQF
>TRBJ2-5|TRBV20-1|12
SVWRARTQETQY
>TRBJ2-7|TRBV28|13
ASRLAGAGSYEQY
>TRBJ1-2|TRBV5-1|11
ASSKLQLGGYT